The 27 T cell receptor beta chains listed next were all sequenced from one sample in a study of shared clonotypes between healthy human individuals (dated by TCRdb to between 2020 and 2021). Library preparation employed the immunoSEQ multiplex PCR assay. TCRdb took over this immuneACCESS table, retaining in-frame rearrangements with V and J assigned. Such tables are incomplete; in checked studies, under half of the missing clones stem from an unresolved V gene, and the remainder is unexplained. The sample table records approximately 510,000 clones; 79% of these occur just once. 10% to 15% of the sample goes to the ten largest clones. Specimen: PBMCs. Every receptor here comes from a woman between 40 and 55 years old in good health. Some clones in this sample may be carry-over from other donors' samples.

The CDR3 nucleotides read TGTGCCAGCAGCGTAGCGGTAGGGGGCTACACTGAAGCTTTCTTT. This codes for CASSVAVGGYTEAFF. The chain employs TRBV9 and TRBJ1-1; 7 positions agree with TRBD1. After removal of 0 bases from V and 3 bases from J, the junction contained 5 bases not matched to a gene. The CDR3 consists of 15 residues. Germline-derived CDR1 and CDR2 are SGDLS and YYNGEE.

The chain combines TRBV10-3 with TRBJ2-1; D remains unclear. The CDR3 has 12 amino acids. The V end lost 2 bases, the J end lost 5 bases, and 4 bases lay between the germline ends. Germline CDR1 reads ENHRY; CDR2 reads SYGVKD. CDR3 sequence reads: CAISEVHNEQFF. As DNA, the CDR3 is TGTGCCATCAGTGAGGTACACAATGAGCAGTTCTTC.

The V gene is TRBV7-8, the J gene TRBJ2-7; 9 nucleotides line up with TRBD1. This CDR3 has 15 amino acids. From germline, CDR1 is SGHVS and CDR2 FQNEAQ. V dropped 7 bases and J dropped 3; count of bases not matched to a gene: 10. This chain's CDR3 is CASTSTVDRGYEQYF. The DNA of the CDR3 is TGTGCCAGCACCTCGACCGTGGACAGGGGCTACGAGCAGTACTTC. Combining the CDR3 with reference TRBV7-8 and TRBJ2-7 gives the whole variable domain GAGVSQSPRYKVAKRGQDVALRCDPISGHVSLFWYQQALGQGPEFLTYFQNEAQLDKSGLPSDRFFAERPEGSVSTLKIQRTQQEDSAVYLCASTSTVDRGYEQYFGPGTRLTVT.

The rearrangement joins TRBV19 to TRBJ2-2; D not resolved. The CDR3 runs to 12 residues. Germline CDR1 reads LNHDA; CDR2 reads SQIVND (reference sequence). Trimming cost V 6 bases and J 5 bases, with 7 bases left between them. The CDR3 region has the DNA TGTGCCAGTAGCAGCCGGACCGGGGAGCTGTTTTTT. Translating gives CASSSRTGELFF.

This chain connects TRBV9 to TRBJ2-7; TRBD2 aligns across 12 bases. Germline CDR1 and CDR2: SGDLS and YYNGEE. The CDR3 contains 16 residues. V trimming: 4 bases; J trimming: 5 bases; junction bases outside the gene matches: 10. CDR3 amino acids: CASSSRMTSGGNEQYF. The CDR3 DNA reads TGTGCCAGCAGCTCGCGTATGACTAGCGGGGGAAACGAGCAGTACTTC.

CDR3 residues: CASSVGGGPAYNEQFF. In DNA form, the CDR3 reads TGTGCCAGCAGCGTGGGGGGAGGGCCTGCCTACAATGAGCAGTTCTTC. V usage is TRBV9 and J usage is TRBJ2-1; 7 nucleotides align to TRBD2. The germline V gene encodes CDR1 SGDLS and CDR2 YYNGEE. This CDR3 comprises 16 residues. With 2 bases clipped from V and 2 bases from J, the junction kept 7 bases outside the gene matches.

This chain joins TRBV28 and TRBJ2-7; 10 bases match TRBD2. With 9 bases clipped from V and 3 bases from J, the junction kept 8 bases outside the gene matches. Per germline, CDR1 MDHEN and CDR2 SYDVKM. This CDR3 comprises 14 residues. The CDR3, as DNA: TGTGCCAGTTTACTTAGCGGGAGGAGCTACGAGCAGTACTTC. Its translation is CASLLSGRSYEQYF. The full variable domain, with the rest looked up from reference TRBV28 and TRBJ2-7, is DVKVTQSSRYLVKRTGEKVFLECVQDMDHENMFWYRQDPGLGLRLIYFSYDVKMKEKGDIPEGYSVSREKKERFSLILESASTNQTSMYLCASLLSGRSYEQYFGPGTRLTVT.

In this sample, this clone turned up a few times. The rearrangement links TRBV5-5 to TRBJ1-4; 8 bases are shared with TRBD1. Trimming took 0 bases from V and 8 from J; bases not matched to a gene: 18. CDR1 and CDR2 from the germline V gene are SGHKS and YYEKEE (reference sequence). The CDR3 runs to 19 residues. Here the CDR3 reads CASSLGVLTGAPSEEKLFF. For the CDR3, the DNA is TGTGCCAGCAGCTTGGGGGTCTTGACAGGGGCCCCTTCCGAGGAAAAACTGTTTTTT.

As to this clone: A junction boundary mismatches the germline segment, possibly from a read error. Other DNA sequences in the same sample also yield this CDR3. This chain links TRBV6-5 with TRBJ2-7; no clear D gene. Germline lookup yields CDR1 MNHEY and CDR2 SVGAGI. This CDR3 is built from 14 residues. The CDR3 loop is CASSYSASTYEQYF. As DNA, the CDR3 is TGTGCTAGCAGTTACTCGGCTTCCACCTACGAGCAGTACTTC.

The genes are TRBV7-9 and TRBJ1-1; tentative D call: TRBD1 (6 bases). This CDR3 has 14 residues. The V end lost 6 bases, the J end lost 0 bases, and 11 bases lay between the germline ends. Germline V gene lookup returns CDR1 SEHNR and CDR2 FQNEAQ (reference sequence). CDR3 loop: CASRPTGLNTEAFF. As DNA, the CDR3 is TGTGCCAGCAGACCCACAGGGTTGAACACTGAAGCTTTCTTT. The full variable domain, completed using reference TRBV7-9 and TRBJ1-1, is DTGVSQNPRHKITKRGQNVTFRCDPISEHNRLYWYRQTLGQGPEFLTYFQNEAQLEKSRLLSDRFSAERPKGSFSTLEIQRTEQGDSAMYLCASRPTGLNTEAFFGQGTRLTVV.

The V gene is TRBV2, the J gene TRBJ1-4, with D possibly TRBD1 on 5 matching bases. The germline CDR1 and CDR2 sequences are SNHLY and FYNNEI. This CDR3 region has 14 residues. The V end was cut by 5 bases, the J end by 6 bases, with 13 bases between. The CDR3 sequence is CASSWAGGDEKLFF. The CDR3 DNA follows: TGTGCCAGCAGTTGGGCCGGGGGTGATGAAAAACTGTTTTTT.

The table lists this clone with a few counts. This chain joins TRBV5-1 and TRBJ2-7; TRBD2 aligns across 10 bases. The CDR3 loop spans 16 amino acids. From germline, CDR1 is SGHRS and CDR2 YFSETQ. V shed 2 bases and J 2 bases; nucleotides not matched to a gene: 7. CDR3 sequence reads: CASSFYSGRSPYEQYF. The CDR3 DNA is TGCGCCAGCAGCTTCTATAGCGGGAGGTCCCCCTACGAGCAGTACTTC.

The chain has TRBV9 and TRBJ2-2, with 8 bases identical to TRBD1. The germline V gene encodes CDR1 SGDLS and CDR2 YYNGEE. With 3 bases clipped from V and 5 bases from J, the junction kept 6 bases outside the gene matches. This CDR3 has 15 amino acids. The CDR3 reads CASSARQGPTGELFF. In DNA, the CDR3 is TGTGCCAGCAGCGCTCGACAGGGGCCTACCGGGGAGCTGTTTTTT. The entire variable domain, with the rest obtained from reference TRBV9 and TRBJ2-2, is as follows: DSGVTQTPKHLITATGQRVTLRCSPRSGDLSVYWYQQSLDQGLQFLIQYYNGEERAKGNILERFSAQQFPDLHSELNLSSLELGDSALYFCASSARQGPTGELFFGEGSRLTVL.

The chain is built from TRBV28 and TRBJ1-5, with 10 bases aligning to TRBD1. J lost 7 bases, V lost 6 bases, and 9 bases had no gene match. CDR1 MDHEN and CDR2 SYDVKM come from the germline V gene. The CDR3 consists of 15 residues. In DNA, the CDR3 is TGTGCCAGCAGCATCCTGACAGGGGGCGGCCAGCCCCAGCATTTT. Its translation is CASSILTGGGQPQHF.

The rearrangement links TRBV5-1 to TRBJ2-7, with 9 bases fitting TRBD2. The CDR3 has 15 residues. Trimming cost V 4 bases and J 4 bases; bases outside gene matches: 9. Germline lookup yields CDR1 SGHRS and CDR2 YFSETQ. CDR3 residues: CASSRWSGRPYEQYF. CDR3 sequence (DNA): TGCGCCAGCAGCCGGTGGAGCGGGAGGCCGTACGAGCAGTACTTC.

The rearrangement joins TRBV5-6 to TRBJ2-7; weak D call: TRBD2 (8 bases). Germline CDR1 SGHDT, CDR2 YYEEEE. The CDR3 runs 18 residues. V lost 0 bases and J lost 2, with 21 bases in between. CDR3: CASSLEGAGGSYPYEQYF. In DNA, the CDR3 is TGTGCCAGCAGCTTGGAGGGGGCGGGAGGATCCTACCCCTACGAGCAGTACTTC.

The rearrangement links TRBV2 to TRBJ1-2; unclear D gene. CDR3 length equals 13 residues. Germline loops: CDR1 SNHLY, CDR2 FYNNEI. The V and J ends lost 8 bases and 4 bases respectively, with 14 bases between them. The CDR3 region is CASGDIRGYGYTF. In DNA form, the CDR3 reads TGTGCCAGCGGCGACATACGGGGCTATGGCTACACCTTC. The whole variable domain, filled in from reference TRBV2 and TRBJ1-2, reads EPEVTQTPSHQVTQMGQEVILRCVPISNHLYFYWYRQILGQKVEFLVSFYNNEISEKSEIFDDQFSVERPDGSNFTLKIRSTKLEDSAMYFCASGDIRGYGYTFGSGTRLTVV.

The V and J genes are TRBV27 and TRBJ1-1; no clear D gene. The CDR3 extends over 14 amino acids. Looked up from germline, CDR1 is MNHEY and CDR2 is SMNVEV (reference sequence). Deletions cut 0 bases from V and 10 bases from J, with 15 bases between. CDR3 nucleotide sequence: TGTGCCAGCAGTTTATCGTCCACCGGAGGGCTAGCTTTCTTT. This sequence encodes CASSLSSTGGLAFF.

The rearrangement links TRBV29-1 to TRBJ2-1; no firm D call. The germline CDR1 and CDR2 sequences are SQVTM and ANQGSEA. The CDR3 runs to 12 residues. V shed 1 base and J shed 10 bases, with 11 bases lying between them. CDR3 in amino acids: CSVEGEGREQFF. CDR3 bases: TGCAGCGTTGAAGGGGAAGGCAGGGAGCAGTTCTTC.

The rearrangement joins TRBV30 to TRBJ2-2; D uncertain. The CDR3 is 13 amino acids. V lost 1 base, J lost 6 bases, and 9 bases lay in between. From germline, CDR1 is GTSNPN and CDR2 SVGIG (reference sequence). The CDR3 DNA follows: TGTGCCTGGAGTGAGTTTGGGTCCGGGGAGCTGTTTTTT. It specifies CAWSEFGSGELFF.

Concerning this clone itself: Other nucleotide sequences from this sample produce the same CDR3. This chain links TRBV6-1 with TRBJ2-3; possibly TRBD2 for D (5 bases). V lost 6 bases, J lost 0 bases, and 7 bases lay in between. The germline V gene has CDR1 MNHNS and CDR2 SASEGT. The CDR3 runs 13 residues. As DNA, the CDR3 is TGTGCCAGCAGGGGAGCTAGCACAGATACGCAGTATTTT. This codes for CASRGASTDTQYF.

This sequence joins TRBV28 and TRBJ2-7; D is possibly TRBD1 or TRBD2 (5 bases each). The CDR3 runs 11 residues. Germline CDR1 MDHEN, CDR2 SYDVKM. CDR3 sequence reads: CTVGGLREQYF. The CDR3 nucleotides are TGTACGGTTGGGGGATTAAGGGAGCAGTACTTC. Filled out from reference TRBV28 and TRBJ2-7, the complete variable domain reads DVKVTQSSRYLVKRTGEKVFLECVQDMDHENMFWYRQDPGLGLRLIYFSYDVKMKEKGDIPEGYSVSREKKERFSLILESASTNQTSMYLCTVGGLREQYFGPGTRLTVT.

The chain is built from TRBV28 and TRBJ1-4, with D possibly matching TRBD1 (5 bases). The germline V gene has CDR1 MDHEN and CDR2 SYDVKM. The CDR3 is made up of 16 amino acids. V was shortened by 5 bases and J by 8 bases, with 21 bases between the two germline ends. The CDR3 DNA is TGTGCCAGCAGTCCGGCGGGCCGGGGAGAGGGGGAAAAACTGTTTTTT. It translates to CASSPAGRGEGEKLFF.

This clone was recorded a few times. The chain combines TRBV28 with TRBJ1-1, with 9 bases lining up with TRBD1. Trimming removed 4 bases from V and 0 bases from J; junction bases left unmatched: 6. The CDR3 extends over 16 amino acids. Germline V lookup: CDR1 MDHEN, CDR2 SYDVKM. In nucleotides, the CDR3 is TGTGCCAGCAGTTCCGGGACAGGGAAGGTGAACACTGAAGCTTTCTTT. Its translation is CASSSGTGKVNTEAFF.

The gene calls are TRBV6-1 and TRBJ2-5; TRBD1 matches 9 bases. Germline CDR1 MNHNS, CDR2 SASEGT. The CDR3 consists of 13 residues. J gave up 5 bases and V 6 bases, and 4 bases lay outside the gene matches. The CDR3 DNA reads as TGTGCCAGCAGCAGGGACAGGGCGGAGACCCAGTACTTC. This gives the protein CASSRDRAETQYF.

The chain joins TRBV6-6 to TRBJ2-5; D may be TRBD1 or TRBD2 (6 bases each). V dropped 0 bases and J dropped 4 bases, with 9 bases sitting between them. CDR1 is MNHNY, CDR2 SVGAGI, per germline (reference sequence). The CDR3 has 14 amino acids. The CDR3 sequence: CASSYSGGRETQYF. DNA of the CDR3: TGTGCCAGCAGTTACTCCGGGGGCCGAGAGACCCAGTACTTC.

This chain connects TRBV28 to TRBJ1-2, with 11 bases that match TRBD1. The CDR3 length is 14 residues. Germline assignment: CDR1 MDHEN and CDR2 SYDVKM. The junction had 6 bases not matched to a gene; V was cut back by 6 bases and J by 6 bases. This CDR3 reads CASSPRTGGDGYTF. CDR3 nucleotide sequence: TGTGCCAGCAGCCCCCGGACAGGGGGCGATGGCTACACCTTC.